This TCR beta chain was documented in a study of T cell responses to AZD1222 COVID-19 vaccine. The assay was immunoSEQ multiplex PCR, and TCRdb's table has in-frame clones only and misses some. The data show about 98,000 clones, around 90% seen once. The CDR3 spans 13 residues. Between the trimmed V and J ends, which lost 5 bases and 1 base, there was a span of 8 bases. The germline V gene has CDR1 SEHNR and CDR2 FQNEAQ (reference sequence). The sequence was collected from an adult in good health. This chain uses TRBV7-9 with TRBJ1-1; D is perhaps TRBD1 (5 bases). Sequenced here: peripheral blood, sampled on day 0 of AZD1222 vaccination. The DNA for the CDR3 is TGTGCCAGCAGCAAGGACACGAACACTGAAGCTTTCTTT. This translates into CASSKDTNTEAFF.